This entry describes one T cell receptor (beta chain). What it binds is unknown. The sample is drawn from a study of cytomegalovirus exposure and HLA in healthy donors. Use of 60 Vbeta and 13 Jbeta primers characterized the PCR. The table came from immunoSEQ multiplex PCR; TCRdb's copy has only in-frame clones and leaves some out. The sample yields 100,000 to 150,000 clones, over 70% seen once. The germline gives CDR1 MNHNS, CDR2 SASEGT. The CDR3 loop spans 11 amino acids. V dropped 3 bases and J dropped 4 bases, with 4 bases sitting between them. Whole-study findings and limits: The investigators catalogued 164 TCR beta chains as cytomegalovirus-associated. A later analysis reportedly found fewer N-insertions in an Asian-associated ancestry cluster than the roughly 670-donor mean.

The source is a man aged 18 to 30 in good health and CMV-seropositive. The sequencing input was PBMCs. The J gene is TRBJ2-7, the V gene TRBV6-1, with D hard to call. The CDR3 bases are TGTGCCAGCAGTGACTCGTACGAGCAGTACTTC. Its translation: CASSDSYEQYF.